A single sample gave rise to the 7 T cell receptor beta chains below, sequenced in a study of breast tumors, draining lymph nodes, adjacent tissues listed by TCRdb under 2016. Library creation used multiplex PCR. The sequencer was an Illumina HiSeq 2000. The public reads were run again by TCRdb, first through fastp at Q25 and then through MiXCR, and only productive beta chains were kept. Rows matching on CDR3 protein sequence are summarized as one entry with the most common DNA and genes. Across this sample there are tens of thousands of distinct CDR3 sequences, with less than 60% seen only once. Roughly 19% of the sample rests with the top ten. Sequencing input: breast tumor tissue. These receptors were collected from a female donor with breast cancer. Some clones in this sample may be carry-over from other donors' samples.

The rearrangement joins TRBV9 to TRBJ1-6; D gene unclear. V was shortened by 3 bases and J by 7 bases, with 17 bases between the two germline ends. The length of the CDR3 is 16 residues. Germline V gene data show CDR1 as SGDLS and CDR2 as YYNGEE. CDR3 nucleotide sequence: TGTGCCAGCAGCGCGCCTTCCGGGGTCGGGAATTCACCCCTCCACTTT. Translated, it gives CASSAPSGVGNSPLHF.

This chain links TRBV20-1 with TRBJ1-3, with unresolved D. V was clipped by 6 bases and J by 0 bases, with 12 bases between them. CDR3 length equals 14 residues. The germline CDR1 and CDR2 sequences are DFQATT and SNEGSKA (reference sequence). The CDR3 DNA sequence: TGCAGTGCCATCCCGCCGGGCTCTGGAAACACCATATATTTT. Protein: CSAIPPGSGNTIYF.

V is TRBV9 and J is TRBJ1-2; D gene uncertain. V was shortened by 3 bases and J by 4 bases, with 13 bases between the two germline ends. The CDR3 is made up of 14 amino acids. Germline-derived CDR1 and CDR2 are SGDLS and YYNGEE. This chain's CDR3 is CASSAYRDGYGYTF. In DNA, the CDR3 is TGTGCCAGCAGCGCGTACCGAGACGGCTATGGCTACACCTTC.

The V and J genes are TRBV24-1 and TRBJ2-2; D gene ambiguous. From germline, CDR1 is KGHDR and CDR2 SFDVKD. The CDR3 sequence is 12 residues long. V was shortened by 4 bases and J by 7 bases, with 6 bases between the two germline ends. As DNA, the CDR3 is TGTGCCACCAGTGAAATTAGCGGGGAGCTGTTTTTT. Protein sequence: CATSEISGELFF.

This chain joins TRBV20-1 and TRBJ2-7; D unclear. CDR1 is DFQATT and CDR2 is SNEGSKA in the germline V gene (reference sequence). Between the trimmed V and J ends, which lost 4 bases and 3 bases, there was a span of 13 bases. The CDR3 spans 13 residues. The CDR3 spells CSATPSGSYEQYF. The CDR3 coding sequence is TGCAGTGCTACCCCATCGGGCAGCTACGAGCAGTACTTC.

The sample holds many counts of this clonotype. The chain carries TRBV5-8 and TRBJ2-3; D perhaps matches TRBD2 (6 bases). Trimming cost V 4 bases and J 3 bases, with 15 bases left between them. This CDR3 contains 15 residues. The germline V gene encodes CDR1 SGHTS and CDR2 YDEGEE. The CDR3 is CASSLEGLVTDTQYF. Written as DNA, the CDR3 is TGTGCCAGCAGCCTGGAGGGTTTAGTGACAGATACGCAGTATTTT.

This chain uses TRBV20-1 with TRBJ2-5; no clear D. CDR1 is DFQATT and CDR2 is SNEGSKA in the germline V gene (reference sequence). The CDR3 runs to 13 residues. The V end was cut by 0 bases, the J end by 4 bases, with 9 bases between. CDR3 DNA sequence: TGCAGTGCTAGAGAGGCCCCCCTAGAGACCCAGTACTTC. Protein product: CSAREAPLETQYF.